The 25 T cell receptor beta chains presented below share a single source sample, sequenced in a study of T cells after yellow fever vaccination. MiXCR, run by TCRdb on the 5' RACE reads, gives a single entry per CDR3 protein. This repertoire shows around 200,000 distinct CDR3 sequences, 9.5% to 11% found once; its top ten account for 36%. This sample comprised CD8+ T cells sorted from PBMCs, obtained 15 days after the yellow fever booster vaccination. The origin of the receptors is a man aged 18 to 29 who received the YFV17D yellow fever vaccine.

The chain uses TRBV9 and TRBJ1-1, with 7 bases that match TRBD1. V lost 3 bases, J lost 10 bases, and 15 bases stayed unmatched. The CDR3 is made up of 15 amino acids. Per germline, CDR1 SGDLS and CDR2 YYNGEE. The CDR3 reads CASSEGAIRAGRAFF. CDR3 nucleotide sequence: TGTGCCAGCAGCGAGGGGGCCATAAGGGCAGGTAGAGCTTTCTTT.

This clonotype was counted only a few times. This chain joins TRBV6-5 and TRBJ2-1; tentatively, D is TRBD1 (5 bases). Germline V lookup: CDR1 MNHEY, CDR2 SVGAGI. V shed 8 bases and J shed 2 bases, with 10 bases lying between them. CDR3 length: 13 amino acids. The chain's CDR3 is CASGNRPYNEQFF. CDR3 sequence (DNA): TGTGCCAGCGGGAACAGGCCCTACAATGAGCAGTTCTTC.

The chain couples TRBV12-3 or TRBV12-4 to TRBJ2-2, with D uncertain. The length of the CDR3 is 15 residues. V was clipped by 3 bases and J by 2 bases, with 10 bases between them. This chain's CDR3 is CASSLEQTNTGELFF. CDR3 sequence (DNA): TGTGCCAGCAGTTTGGAGCAGACTAACACCGGGGAGCTGTTTTTT.

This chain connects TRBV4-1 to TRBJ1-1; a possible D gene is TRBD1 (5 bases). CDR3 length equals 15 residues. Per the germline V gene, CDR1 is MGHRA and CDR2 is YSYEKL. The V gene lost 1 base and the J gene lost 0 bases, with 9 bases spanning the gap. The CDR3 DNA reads TGCGCCAGCAGCCAAGGGGGGGGATTGAACACTGAAGCTTTCTTT. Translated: CASSQGGGLNTEAFF.

CDR3: CASSLGQGLTGELFF. As DNA, the CDR3 is TGTGCCAGCAGCTTGGGACAGGGGCTCACCGGGGAGCTGTTTTTT. The chain uses TRBV7-9 and TRBJ2-2; 10 nucleotides match TRBD1. Per the germline V gene, CDR1 is SEHNR and CDR2 is FQNEAQ (reference sequence). The CDR3 runs to 15 residues. V lost 3 bases, J lost 4 bases, and 2 bases stayed unmatched.

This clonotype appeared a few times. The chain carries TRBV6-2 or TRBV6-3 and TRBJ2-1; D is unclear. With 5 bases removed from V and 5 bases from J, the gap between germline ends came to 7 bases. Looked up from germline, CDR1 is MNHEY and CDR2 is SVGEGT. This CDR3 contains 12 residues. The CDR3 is CASSNLNNEQFF. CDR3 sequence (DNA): TGTGCCAGCAGTAACCTCAACAATGAGCAGTTCTTC.

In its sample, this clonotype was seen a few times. CDR3 nucleotides: TGCAGTGCTCGGACTAGCGGGGGGGATACGAACACCGGGGAGCTGTTTTTT. Amino acids: CSARTSGGDTNTGELFF. The chain combines TRBV20-1 with TRBJ2-2; 15 bases map to TRBD2. The CDR3 has 17 amino acids. The germline gives CDR1 DFQATT, CDR2 SNEGSKA (reference sequence). J gave up 0 bases and V 5 bases, and 4 bases lay outside the gene matches.

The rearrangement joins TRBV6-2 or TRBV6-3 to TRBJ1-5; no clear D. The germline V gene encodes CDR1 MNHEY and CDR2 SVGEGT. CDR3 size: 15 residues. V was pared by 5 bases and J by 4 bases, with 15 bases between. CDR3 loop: CASSQDWGSNQPQHF. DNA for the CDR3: TGTGCCAGCAGTCAGGATTGGGGAAGTAATCAGCCCCAGCATTTT.

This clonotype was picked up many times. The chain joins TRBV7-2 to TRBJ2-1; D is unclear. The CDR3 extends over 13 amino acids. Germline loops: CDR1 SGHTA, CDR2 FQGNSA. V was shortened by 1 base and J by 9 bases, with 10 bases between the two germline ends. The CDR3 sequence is CASSLGRLAEQFF. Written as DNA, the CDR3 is TGTGCCAGCAGCTTAGGTAGGTTGGCTGAGCAGTTCTTC.

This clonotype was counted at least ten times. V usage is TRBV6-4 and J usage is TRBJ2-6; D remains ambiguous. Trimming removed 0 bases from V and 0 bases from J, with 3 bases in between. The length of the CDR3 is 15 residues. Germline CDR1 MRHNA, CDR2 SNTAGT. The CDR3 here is CASSDSNSGANVLTF. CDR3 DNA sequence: TGTGCCAGCAGTGACTCTAACTCTGGGGCCAACGTCCTGACTTTC.

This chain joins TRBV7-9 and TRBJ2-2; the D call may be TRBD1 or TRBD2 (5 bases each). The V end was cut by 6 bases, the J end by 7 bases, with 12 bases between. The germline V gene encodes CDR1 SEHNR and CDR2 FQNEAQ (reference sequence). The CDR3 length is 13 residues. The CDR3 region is CASSGTTNGELFF. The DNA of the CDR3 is TGTGCCAGCAGTGGGACGACGAACGGGGAGCTGTTTTTT.

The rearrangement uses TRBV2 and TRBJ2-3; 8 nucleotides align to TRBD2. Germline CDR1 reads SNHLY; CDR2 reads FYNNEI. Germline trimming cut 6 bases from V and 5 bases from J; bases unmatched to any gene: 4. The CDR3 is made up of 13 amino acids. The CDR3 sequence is CASRGLVEDTQYF. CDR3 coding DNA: TGTGCCAGCAGGGGACTAGTAGAAGATACGCAGTATTTT.

The CDR3 loop reads CASSLRPIDEQYF. CDR3 DNA: TGTGCCAGCAGTCTTCGCCCTATAGACGAGCAGTACTTC. The genes are TRBV27 and TRBJ2-7; D not resolved. Trimming removed 5 bases at V and 5 bases at J, with 13 bases between. This CDR3 has 13 amino acids. The germline CDR1 and CDR2 sequences are MNHEY and SMNVEV (reference sequence).

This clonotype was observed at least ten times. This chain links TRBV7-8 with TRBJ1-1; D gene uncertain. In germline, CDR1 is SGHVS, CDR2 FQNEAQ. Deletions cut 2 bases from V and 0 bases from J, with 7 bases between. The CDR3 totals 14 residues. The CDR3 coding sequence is TGTGCCAGCAGCTTATCAGTTTTGAACACTGAAGCTTTCTTT. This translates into CASSLSVLNTEAFF.

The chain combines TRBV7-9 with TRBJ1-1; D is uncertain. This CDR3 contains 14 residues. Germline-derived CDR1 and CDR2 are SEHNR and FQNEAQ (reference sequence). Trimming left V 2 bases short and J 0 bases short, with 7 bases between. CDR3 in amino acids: CASSLSSMNTEAFF. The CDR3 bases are TGTGCCAGCAGCTTATCATCCATGAACACTGAAGCTTTCTTT.

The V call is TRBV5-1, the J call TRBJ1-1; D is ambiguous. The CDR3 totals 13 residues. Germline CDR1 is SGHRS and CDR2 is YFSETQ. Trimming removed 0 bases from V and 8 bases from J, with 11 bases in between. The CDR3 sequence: CASSLDWTEEAFF. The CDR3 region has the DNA TGCGCCAGCAGCTTGGACTGGACGGAAGAAGCTTTCTTT.

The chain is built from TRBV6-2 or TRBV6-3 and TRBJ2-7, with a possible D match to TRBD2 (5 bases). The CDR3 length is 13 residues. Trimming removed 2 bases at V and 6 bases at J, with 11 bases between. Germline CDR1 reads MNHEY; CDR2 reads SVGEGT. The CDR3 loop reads CASSYAGRGEQYV. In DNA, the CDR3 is TGTGCCAGCAGTTACGCAGGCCGGGGCGAGCAGTACGTC.

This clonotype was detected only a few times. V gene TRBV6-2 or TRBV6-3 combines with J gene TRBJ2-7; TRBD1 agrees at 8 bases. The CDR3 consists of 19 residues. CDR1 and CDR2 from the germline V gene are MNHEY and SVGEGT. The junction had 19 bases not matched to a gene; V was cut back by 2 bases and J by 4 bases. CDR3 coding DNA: TGTGCCAGCAGTTACGCTGGAGACAGGGGTTTGACGCGGAAATACGAGCAGTACTTC. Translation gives CASSYAGDRGLTRKYEQYF.

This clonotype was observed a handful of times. CDR3 region: CASSQDASQGPYNEQFF. DNA for the CDR3: TGCGCCAGCAGCCAAGACGCCTCCCAGGGGCCCTACAATGAGCAGTTCTTC. This chain joins TRBV4-3 and TRBJ2-1, with D tentatively TRBD1 (6 bases). Trimming pared 0 bases from V and 2 bases from J, leaving 14 bases between. This CDR3 comprises 17 residues. Germline-derived CDR1 and CDR2 are LGHNA and YSLEER.

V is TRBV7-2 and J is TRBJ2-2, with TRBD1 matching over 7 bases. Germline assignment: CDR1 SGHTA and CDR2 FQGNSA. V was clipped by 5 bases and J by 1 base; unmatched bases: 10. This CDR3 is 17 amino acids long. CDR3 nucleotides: TGTGCCAGCAGCCTGAGTCCGGGACAGTGGAACACCGGGGAGCTGTTTTTT. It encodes CASSLSPGQWNTGELFF.

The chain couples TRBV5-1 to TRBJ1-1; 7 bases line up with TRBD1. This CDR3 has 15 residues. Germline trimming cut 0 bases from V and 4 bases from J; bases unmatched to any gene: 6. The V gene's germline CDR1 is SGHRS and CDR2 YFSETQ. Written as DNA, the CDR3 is TGCGCCAGCAGCTTGGGGACAACAGGGGCCACTGAAGCTTTCTTT. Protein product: CASSLGTTGATEAFF.

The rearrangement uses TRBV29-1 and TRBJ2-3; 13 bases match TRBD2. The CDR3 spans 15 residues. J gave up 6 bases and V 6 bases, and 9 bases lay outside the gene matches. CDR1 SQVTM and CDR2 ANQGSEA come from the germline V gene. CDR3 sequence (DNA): TGCAGCGTGGGGGGGACTAGCGGGGCCTCGGATACGCAGTATTTT. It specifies CSVGGTSGASDTQYF.

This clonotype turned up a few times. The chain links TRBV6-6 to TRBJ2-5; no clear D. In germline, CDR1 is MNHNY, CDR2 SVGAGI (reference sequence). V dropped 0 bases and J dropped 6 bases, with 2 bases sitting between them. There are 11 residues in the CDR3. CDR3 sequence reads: CASSYSQTQYF. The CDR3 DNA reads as TGTGCCAGCAGTTACTCGCAGACCCAGTACTTC.

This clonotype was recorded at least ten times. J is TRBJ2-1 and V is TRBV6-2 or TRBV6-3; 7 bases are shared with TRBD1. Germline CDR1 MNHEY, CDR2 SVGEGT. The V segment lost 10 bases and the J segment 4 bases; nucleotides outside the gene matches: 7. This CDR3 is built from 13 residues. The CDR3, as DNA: TGTGCCATATCCGGGACAGAATACAATGAGCAGTTCTTC. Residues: CAISGTEYNEQFF.

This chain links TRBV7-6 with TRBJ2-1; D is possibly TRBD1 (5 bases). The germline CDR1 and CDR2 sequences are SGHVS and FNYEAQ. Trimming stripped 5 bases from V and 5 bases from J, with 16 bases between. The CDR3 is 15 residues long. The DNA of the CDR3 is TGTGCCAGCAGCGAAGCAGGGATCTGGAACAATGAGCAGTTCTTC. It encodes CASSEAGIWNNEQFF.